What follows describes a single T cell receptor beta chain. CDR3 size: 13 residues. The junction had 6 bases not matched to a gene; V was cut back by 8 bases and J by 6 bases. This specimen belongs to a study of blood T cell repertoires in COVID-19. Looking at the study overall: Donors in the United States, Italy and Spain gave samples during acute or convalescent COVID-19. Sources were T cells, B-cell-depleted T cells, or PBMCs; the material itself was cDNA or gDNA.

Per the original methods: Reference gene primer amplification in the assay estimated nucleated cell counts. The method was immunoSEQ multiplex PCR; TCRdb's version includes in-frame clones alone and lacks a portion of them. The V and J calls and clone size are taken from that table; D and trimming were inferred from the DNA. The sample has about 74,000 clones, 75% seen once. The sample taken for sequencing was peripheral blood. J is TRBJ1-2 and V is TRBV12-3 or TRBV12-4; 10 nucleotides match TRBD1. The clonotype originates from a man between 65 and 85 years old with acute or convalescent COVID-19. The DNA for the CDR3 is TGTGCCAGCGAAAAAGACAGGGGGCATGGCTACACCTTC. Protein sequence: CASEKDRGHGYTF.